Following are 16 T cell receptor beta chains from one sample sequenced in a study of Ad26.COV2.S vaccination and SARS-CoV-2 variants. Libraries were prepared by immunoSEQ multiplex PCR; TCRdb keeps only in-frame clonotypes and omits some of them. The sample has some 350,000 clones; about 85% are singletons. Stated treatment: some 20 received Ad26.COV2.S at low or high dose, single or two shots; about 5 received placebo; per-sample allocation not given. Following the first vaccine or placebo injection, samples were taken on day 63. The sample was peripheral blood, taken in a trial of Ad26.COV2.S vaccine versus placebo. These receptors were taken from a person aged 18-65 years who received the Ad26.COV2.S COVID-19 vaccine or a placebo.

The chain joins TRBV5-1 to TRBJ1-2, with 11 bases lining up with TRBD1. This CDR3 has 14 amino acids. Trimming cost V 3 bases and J 5 bases; bases outside gene matches: 3. Germline CDR1 reads SGHRS; CDR2 reads YFSETQ. CDR3 amino acids: CASSWTGGEYGYTF. As DNA, the CDR3 is TGCGCCAGCAGCTGGACAGGGGGCGAGTATGGCTACACCTTC.

The gene calls are TRBV7-9 and TRBJ1-6; D is ambiguous. The CDR3 is 16 residues long. Trimming cost V 1 base and J 5 bases, with 12 bases left between them. Germline loops: CDR1 SEHNR, CDR2 FQNEAQ (reference sequence). The CDR3 here is CASSLVPPRHNSPLHF. The CDR3 nucleotides read TGTGCCAGCAGCTTAGTACCGCCCCGGCATAATTCACCCCTCCACTTT.

The rearrangement links TRBV5-1 to TRBJ2-1, with 12 bases matching TRBD1. The CDR3 has 14 residues. V lost 3 bases and J lost 15; bases outside the gene matches: 10. The germline V gene has CDR1 SGHRS and CDR2 YFSETQ. The CDR3 coding sequence is TGCGCCAGCAGCTCGGGACAGGGGGCGCGTTGGTGGTTCTTC. Translating it yields CASSSGQGARWWFF.

The V call is TRBV13, the J call TRBJ2-5; 9 bases agree with TRBD1. This CDR3 is built from 15 residues. Germline V CDR1 and CDR2: PRHDT, FYEKMQ (reference sequence). Unmatched junction bases numbered 6, after V lost 5 bases and J lost 2 bases. The CDR3 spells CASSPGQGPQETQYF. In nucleotides, the CDR3 is TGTGCCAGCAGCCCGGGACAGGGCCCTCAAGAGACCCAGTACTTC.

This chain uses TRBV10-3 with TRBJ2-1, with 8 bases aligning to TRBD1. V was pared by 5 bases and J by 2 bases, with 8 bases of the junction left unmatched. The CDR3 length is 16 residues. Germline V CDR1 and CDR2: ENHRY, SYGVKD. Here the CDR3 reads CAISKGQALTYNEQFF. The CDR3 region has the DNA TGTGCCATCAGTAAGGGACAGGCGTTAACCTACAATGAGCAGTTCTTC.

The chain uses TRBV9 and TRBJ2-7, with D perhaps matching TRBD1 (5 bases). Germline V gene sequence: CDR1 SGDLS, CDR2 YYNGEE. The CDR3 runs 15 residues. Trimming cost V 1 base and J 2 bases, with 13 bases left between them. CDR3 DNA: TGTGCCAGCAGCGTAAGTCCAGGGAAAGCCTACGAGCAGTACTTC. This codes for CASSVSPGKAYEQYF.

This chain connects TRBV2 to TRBJ1-2, with 8 bases matching TRBD1. The germline V gene has CDR1 SNHLY and CDR2 FYNNEI. This CDR3 spans 15 amino acids. V dropped 6 bases and J dropped 1; count of bases not matched to a gene: 7. CDR3 sequence: CASSEDREGNYGYTF. For the CDR3, the DNA is TGTGCCAGCAGCGAGGACAGGGAAGGTAACTATGGCTACACCTTC.

CDR3 amino acids: CAWSQQGLEQFF. The CDR3 DNA reads TGTGCCTGGAGCCAACAGGGGCTTGAGCAGTTCTTC. The chain joins TRBV30 to TRBJ2-1; 7 bases map to TRBD1. The germline gives CDR1 GTSNPN, CDR2 SVGIG (reference sequence). This CDR3 is built from 12 residues. After removal of 3 bases from V and 9 bases from J, the junction contained 5 bases not matched to a gene.

The chain employs TRBV7-8 and TRBJ2-1, with D unresolved. The germline V gene encodes CDR1 SGHVS and CDR2 FQNEAQ. This CDR3 region has 13 residues. The V gene lost 0 bases and the J gene lost 6 bases, with 6 bases spanning the gap. The CDR3 sequence is CASSLASINEQFF. CDR3 bases: TGTGCCAGCAGCTTAGCTAGCATCAATGAGCAGTTCTTC.

The V gene is TRBV14, the J gene TRBJ1-2; D ambiguous. Trimming took 0 bases from V and 5 from J, leaving 7 bases between them. The germline V gene has CDR1 SGHDN and CDR2 FVKESK. The CDR3 has 13 amino acids. The CDR3 sequence: CASSQDIRYGYTF. Here the CDR3 DNA reads TGTGCCAGCAGCCAAGATATTCGATATGGCTACACCTTC.

The chain combines TRBV11-3 with TRBJ2-3; possibly TRBD1 or TRBD2 for D (5 bases each). Germline V gene sequence: CDR1 SGHNT, CDR2 YENEEA. This CDR3 spans 12 amino acids. V lost 6 bases to trimming and J lost 6 bases, with 10 bases between them. CDR3 amino acids: CASSQEGDTQYF. In DNA form, the CDR3 reads TGTGCCAGCAGTCAAGAGGGGGATACGCAGTATTTT.

This clone was picked up one time. CDR3 region: CASSIDRTNYGYTF. The CDR3 DNA follows: TGTGCCAGCAGCATTGACAGAACGAACTATGGCTACACCTTC. V is TRBV13 and J is TRBJ1-2, with a weak D call TRBD1 (5 bases). The CDR3 totals 14 residues. Germline values: CDR1 PRHDT, CDR2 FYEKMQ (reference sequence). Trimming shortened V by 5 bases and J by 2 bases, and 12 bases separated the two germline ends. Supplemented by reference TRBV13 and TRBJ1-2, the full variable domain reads AAGVIQSPRHLIKEKRETATLKCYPIPRHDTVYWYQQGPGQDPQFLISFYEKMQSDKGSIPDRFSAQQFSDYHSELNMSSLELGDSALYFCASSIDRTNYGYTFGSGTRLTVV.

V usage is TRBV7-2 and J usage is TRBJ2-3, with a possible D match to TRBD2 (5 bases). Trimming left V 3 bases short and J 2 bases short, with 9 bases between. This CDR3 region has 14 residues. CDR1 SGHTA and CDR2 FQGNSA come from the germline V gene. The CDR3 loop is CASSFDYNTDTQYF. CDR3 bases: TGTGCCAGCAGCTTTGACTATAACACAGATACGCAGTATTTT.

J is TRBJ2-7 and V is TRBV6-5; TRBD1 matches at 7 bases. J gave up 4 bases and V 6 bases, and 6 bases lay outside the gene matches. CDR3 length equals 13 residues. Germline CDR1 and CDR2: MNHEY and SVGAGI. Here the CDR3 reads CASSDRQGYEQYF. The CDR3 coding sequence is TGTGCCAGCAGCGATCGACAGGGTTACGAGCAGTACTTC.

The chain links TRBV6-2 or TRBV6-3 to TRBJ2-3; TRBD2 is a possible D gene (6 bases). Trimming shortened V by 2 bases and J by 0 bases, and 12 bases separated the two germline ends. Germline lookup yields CDR1 MNHEY and CDR2 SVGEGT. The CDR3 length is 16 residues. The CDR3 reads CASSYGPGTSTDTQYF. The CDR3 nucleotides are TGTGCCAGCAGTTACGGCCCTGGGACTAGCACAGATACGCAGTATTTT.

This CDR3 is CASRLTGTNEQYF. CDR3 DNA: TGTGCCAGCAGATTAACTGGGACTAACGAGCAGTACTTC. The genes are TRBV6-5 and TRBJ2-7, with 7 bases fitting TRBD2. Per the germline V gene, CDR1 is MNHEY and CDR2 is SVGAGI. This CDR3 comprises 13 residues. V was clipped by 6 bases and J by 5 bases; unmatched bases: 7.